This T cell receptor (beta chain) was sequenced during a study of blood T cell repertoires in COVID-19. CDR1 LNHDA and CDR2 SQIVND come from the germline V gene (reference sequence). The CDR3 contains 15 residues. With 4 bases removed from V and 1 base from J, the gap between germline ends came to 14 bases. The Seattle site enrolled patients during active infection and followed them longitudinally. Repertoires were generated with immunoSEQ multiplex PCR, while TCRdb's copy carries only in-frame clones and drops some. This table holds hundreds of thousands of clones, about 90% found once. The receptor comes from a woman aged 50 to 65 with COVID-19, enrolled during active disease. The specimen was peripheral blood. The V gene is TRBV19, the J gene TRBJ2-7; possible D gene TRBD1, 5 bases. This CDR3 is CASSTTAGKSYEQYF. The CDR3, as DNA: TGTGCCAGTAGTACGACCGCAGGGAAGTCCTACGAGCAGTACTTC.